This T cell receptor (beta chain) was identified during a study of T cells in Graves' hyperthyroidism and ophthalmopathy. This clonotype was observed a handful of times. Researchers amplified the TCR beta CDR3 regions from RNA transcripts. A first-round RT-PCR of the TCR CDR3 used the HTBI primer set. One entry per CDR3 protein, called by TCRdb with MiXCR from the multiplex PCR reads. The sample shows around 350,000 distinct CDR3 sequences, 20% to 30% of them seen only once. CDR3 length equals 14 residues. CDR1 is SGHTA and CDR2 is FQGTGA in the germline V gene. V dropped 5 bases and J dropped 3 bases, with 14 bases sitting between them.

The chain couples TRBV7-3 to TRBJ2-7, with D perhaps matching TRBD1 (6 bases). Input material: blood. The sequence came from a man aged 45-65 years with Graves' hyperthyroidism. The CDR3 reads CASSRSGTFYEQYF. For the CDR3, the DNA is TGTGCCAGCAGCCGTTCGGGGACATTCTACGAGCAGTACTTC.